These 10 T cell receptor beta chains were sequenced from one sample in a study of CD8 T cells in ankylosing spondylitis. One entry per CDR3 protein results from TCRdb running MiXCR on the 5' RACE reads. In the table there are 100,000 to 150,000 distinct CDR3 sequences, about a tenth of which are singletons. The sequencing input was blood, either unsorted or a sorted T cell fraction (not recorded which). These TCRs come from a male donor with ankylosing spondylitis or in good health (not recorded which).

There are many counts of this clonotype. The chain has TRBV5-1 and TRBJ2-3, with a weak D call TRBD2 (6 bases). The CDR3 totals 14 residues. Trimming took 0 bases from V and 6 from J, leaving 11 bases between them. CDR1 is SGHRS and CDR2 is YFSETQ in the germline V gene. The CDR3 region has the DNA TGCGCCAGCAGCTTGGTTCTAGCGTTTGATACGCAGTATTTT. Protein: CASSLVLAFDTQYF. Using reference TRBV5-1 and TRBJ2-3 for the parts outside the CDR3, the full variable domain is KAGVTQTPRYLIKTRGQQVTLSCSPISGHRSVSWYQQTPGQGLQFLFEYFSETQRNKGNFPGRFSGRQFSNSRSEMNVSTLELGDSALYLCASSLVLAFDTQYFGPGTRLTVL.

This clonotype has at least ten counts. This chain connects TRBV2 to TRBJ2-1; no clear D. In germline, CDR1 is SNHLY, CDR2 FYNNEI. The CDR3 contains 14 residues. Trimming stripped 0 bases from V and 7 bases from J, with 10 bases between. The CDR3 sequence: CASSEARRSNEQFF. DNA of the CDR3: TGTGCCAGCAGTGAAGCTAGGCGATCTAATGAGCAGTTCTTC.

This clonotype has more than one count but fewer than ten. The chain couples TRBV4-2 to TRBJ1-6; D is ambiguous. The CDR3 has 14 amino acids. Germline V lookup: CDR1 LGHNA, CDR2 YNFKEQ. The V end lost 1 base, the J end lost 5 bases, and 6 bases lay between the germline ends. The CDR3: CASSQGTDNSPLHF. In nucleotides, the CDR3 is TGTGCCAGCAGCCAAGGGACCGATAATTCACCCCTCCACTTT.

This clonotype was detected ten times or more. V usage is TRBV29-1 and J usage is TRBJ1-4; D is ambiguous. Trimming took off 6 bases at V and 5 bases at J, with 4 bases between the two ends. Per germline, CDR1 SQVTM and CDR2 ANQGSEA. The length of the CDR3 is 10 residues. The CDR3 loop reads CSVGNEKLFF. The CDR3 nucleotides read TGCAGCGTGGGCAATGAAAAACTGTTTTTT.

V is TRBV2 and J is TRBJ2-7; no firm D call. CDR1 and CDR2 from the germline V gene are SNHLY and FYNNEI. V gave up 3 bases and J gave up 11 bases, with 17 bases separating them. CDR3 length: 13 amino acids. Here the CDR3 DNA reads TGTGCCAGCAGTGACAGCATTCTAGAGGCCAAGTACTTC. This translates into CASSDSILEAKYF.

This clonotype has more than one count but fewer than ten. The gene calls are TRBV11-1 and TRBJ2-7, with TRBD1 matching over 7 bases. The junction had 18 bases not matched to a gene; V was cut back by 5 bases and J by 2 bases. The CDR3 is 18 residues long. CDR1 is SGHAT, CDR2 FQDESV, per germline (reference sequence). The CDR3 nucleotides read TGTGCCAGCAGCCCATCCTTTTTTCGGGACAGAGAAACCTACGAGCAGTACTTC. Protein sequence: CASSPSFFRDRETYEQYF. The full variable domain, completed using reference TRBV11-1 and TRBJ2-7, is EAEVAQSPRYKITEKSQAVAFWCDPISGHATLYWYRQILGQGPELLVQFQDESVVDDSQLPKDRFSAERLKGVDSTLKIQPAELGDSAMYLCASSPSFFRDRETYEQYFGPGTRLTVT.

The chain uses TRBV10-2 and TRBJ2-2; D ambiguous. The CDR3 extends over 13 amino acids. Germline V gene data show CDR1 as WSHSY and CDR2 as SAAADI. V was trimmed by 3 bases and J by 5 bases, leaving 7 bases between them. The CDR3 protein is CASSELWTGELFF. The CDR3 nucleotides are TGCGCCAGCAGTGAACTGTGGACCGGGGAGCTGTTTTTT.

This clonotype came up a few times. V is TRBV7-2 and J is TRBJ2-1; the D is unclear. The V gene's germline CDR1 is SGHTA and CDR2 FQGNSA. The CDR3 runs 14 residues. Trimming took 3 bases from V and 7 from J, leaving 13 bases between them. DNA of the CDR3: TGTGCCAGCAGCTTCGGCGGCTCTAGGAATGAGCAGTTCTTC. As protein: CASSFGGSRNEQFF.

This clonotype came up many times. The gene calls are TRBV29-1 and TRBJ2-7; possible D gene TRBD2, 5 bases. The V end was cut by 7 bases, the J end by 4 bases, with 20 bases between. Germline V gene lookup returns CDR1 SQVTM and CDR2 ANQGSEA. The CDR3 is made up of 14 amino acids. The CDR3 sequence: CSGGLSAKVYEQYF. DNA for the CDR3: TGCAGCGGCGGCCTTAGCGCCAAAGTGTACGAGCAGTACTTC.

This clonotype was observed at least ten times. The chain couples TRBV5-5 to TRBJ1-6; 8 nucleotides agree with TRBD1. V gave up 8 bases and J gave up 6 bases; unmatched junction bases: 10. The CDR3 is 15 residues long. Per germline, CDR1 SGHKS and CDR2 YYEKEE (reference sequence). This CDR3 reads CARKPQGQGNSPLHF. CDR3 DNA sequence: TGTGCCAGGAAACCCCAAGGACAGGGTAATTCACCCCTCCACTTT.